These 13 T cell receptor beta chains were all obtained from the same sample, sequenced in a study of monozygotic twins with inflammatory bowel disease. From the 5' RACE reads, TCRdb lists one entry per CDR3 protein and no DNA. The sample yields over 110,000 distinct CDR3 sequences, of which the top ten take up 2% to 3%. What was sequenced was blood. These receptors were collected from a human donor with ulcerative colitis or Crohn's disease, or a healthy co-twin of an affected twin (not recorded which).

V usage is TRBV27 and J usage is TRBJ2-2; TCRdb lists TRBD1, though no DNA is available to test this call. Germline V gene lookup returns CDR1 MNHEY and CDR2 SMNVEV (reference sequence). This CDR3 spans 14 amino acids. The CDR3 sequence is CASSQTGVTGELFF.

The chain couples TRBV5-1 to TRBJ1-2. This CDR3 region has 15 residues. Per germline, CDR1 SGHRS and CDR2 YFSETQ. CDR3 region: CASSLSMTVNYGYTF.

The V gene is TRBV27, the J gene TRBJ1-3; TCRdb designates TRBD1, a call that cannot be tested without DNA. Germline V gives CDR1 MNHEY, CDR2 SMNVEV (reference sequence). The CDR3 covers 14 residues. CDR3 amino acids: CASRPSGAGNTIYF.

The gene calls are TRBV20-1 and TRBJ1-6. The germline gives CDR1 DFQATT, CDR2 SNEGSKA (reference sequence). This CDR3 contains 13 residues. The CDR3 spells CSARDDRNSPLHF.

V is TRBV18 and J is TRBJ1-5. CDR3 length equals 18 residues. Germline CDR1 KGHSH, CDR2 LQKENI. The CDR3 here is CASSPLPRSGGWGQPQHF.

The chain employs TRBV28 and TRBJ1-2; checking the TCRdb D call of TRBD1 is not possible without DNA. CDR1 and CDR2 (germline): MDHEN, SYDVKM. The CDR3 length is 13 residues. CDR3 in amino acids: CASTLTPGNGYTF.

The chain employs TRBV5-5 and TRBJ1-4; the TCRdb D gene call, TRBD1, has no DNA to confirm it. CDR1 is SGHKS and CDR2 is YYEKEE in the germline V gene (reference sequence). This CDR3 is 14 amino acids long. The CDR3 sequence is CASSPPDRPEKLFF.

The J gene is TRBJ2-7, the V gene TRBV20-1; TCRdb's D call of TRBD2 is untestable without DNA. Looked up from germline, CDR1 is DFQATT and CDR2 is SNEGSKA (reference sequence). The CDR3 is 14 amino acids. The CDR3 loop reads CSARVRGGDYEQYF.

This chain connects TRBV5-1 to TRBJ2-7. This CDR3 is built from 16 residues. Germline loops: CDR1 SGHRS, CDR2 YFSETQ. The CDR3 loop is CASSFFFEGGFDEQYF.

The rearrangement uses TRBV29-1 and TRBJ2-3; no DNA is available, so the TRBD1 call from TCRdb remains unchecked. CDR1 is SQVTM, CDR2 ANQGSEA, per germline. The CDR3 spans 12 residues. This CDR3 reads CSVRVQTDTQYF.

The chain joins TRBV5-6 to TRBJ1-1; TCRdb indicates TRBD1, and absent DNA this call remains unverified. Germline loops: CDR1 SGHDT, CDR2 YYEEEE. The CDR3 is made up of 14 amino acids. CDR3 amino acids: CASSLVGVGTEAFF.

V and J are TRBV11-2 and TRBJ2-1; TCRdb gives TRBD1 as the D gene, but with no DNA this cannot be confirmed. The CDR3 has 15 residues. CDR1 is SGHAT, CDR2 FQNNGV, per germline. CDR3: CASSSTQGVADEQFF. The full variable domain, in which reference TRBV11-2 and TRBJ2-1 provide the parts outside the CDR3, is EAGVAQSPRYKIIEKRQSVAFWCNPISGHATLYWYQQILGQGPKLLIQFQNNGVVDDSQLPKDRFSAERLKGVDSTLKIQPAKLEDSAVYLCASSSTQGVADEQFFGPGTRLTVL.

The chain is built from TRBV4-1 and TRBJ1-1; checking the TCRdb D call of TRBD1 is not possible without DNA. The CDR3 extends over 14 amino acids. CDR1 and CDR2 (germline): MGHRA, YSYEKL. CDR3 sequence: CASSQADREREAFF.